This T cell receptor (beta chain) emerged from a study of memory CD4+ T cells and cytomegalovirus serostatus. About the study: Donors were healthy Belgian adults, under 10 CMV seropositive and 20 to 30 seronegative.

For this clone: Its antigen is currently unknown.

Single viable CD3+CD4+CD8-CD45RO+ cells were sorted as the memory CD4+ T cells. General study results and limits: Repertoires predicted CMV serostatus with median bootstrapped AUC of roughly 0.96. Each of approximately 61 CMV-associated TCRbeta sequences occurred in one to five individuals.

V was trimmed by 3 bases and J by 3 bases, leaving 16 bases between them. This CDR3 spans 16 amino acids. Germline V CDR1 and CDR2: SGDLS, YYNGEE. TCRdb's copy holds only in-frame clones and misses some; the assay was immunoSEQ multiplex PCR. The table records 35,000 to 50,000 clones, approximately 81% of them present only once. The TCR was taken from an adult in good health and CMV-seronegative. The V and J genes are TRBV9 and TRBJ1-3, with D unresolved. The sample was memory CD4+ T cells from blood. The CDR3 region has the DNA TGTGCCAGCAGCGCTTCGACTAGAACGAGTGGAAACACCATATATTTT. It yields the protein CASSASTRTSGNTIYF.